The source of this T cell receptor beta chain is a study of blood T cells in healthy people across ages. General study results and limits: Estimates drawn from one million T cells were deemed to understate diversity.

Germline loops: CDR1 SGHDT, CDR2 YYEEEE. The CDR3 has 16 residues. V dropped 0 bases and J dropped 7; count of bases not matched to a gene: 7. A few counts support this clonotype. The antigen remains undetermined. With a J-beta primer mix and a sample-barcoded 5' primer, a second PCR ran about 7 to 12 cycles. Each of the samples gave a minimum of 2.5 million paired-end reads that contained CDR3. TCRdb recomputed calls from the 5' RACE reads with MiXCR, one row per CDR3 protein. The sample shows 700,000 to 900,000 distinct CDR3 sequences, 20% to 30% of them seen only once. The sample was also linked to a second study, of T cells of mothers and their children. That paper adds: Three healthy Caucasian mothers served as donors, and their six children did as well. The analysis detected no persistent microchimeric T cell clones.

What was sequenced was blood. The TCR originated in a boy between 10 and 17 years old in good health. The V gene is TRBV5-6, the J gene TRBJ1-6, with 7 bases aligning to TRBD1. CDR3 nucleotides: TGTGCCAGCAGCTTGGACAGGGGCGACTCCAATTCACCCCTCCACTTT. Encoded protein: CASSLDRGDSNSPLHF. The variable domain in full, completed from reference TRBV5-6 and TRBJ1-6, reads DAGVTQSPTHLIKTRGQQVTLRCSPKSGHDTVSWYQQALGQGPQFIFQYYEEEERQRGNFPDRFSGHQFPNYSSELNVNALLLGDSALYLCASSLDRGDSNSPLHFGNGTRLTVT.